This is a list of T cell receptor beta chains from one sample in a study of cytomegalovirus exposure and HLA in healthy donors. Here immunoSEQ multiplex PCR was the method, and the copy in TCRdb shows in-frame clones only, minus some. The data show under 110,000 clones, with about two thirds seen just once and 2.8% held by the top ten. The sequenced sample was PBMCs. Every receptor here comes from a female donor in good health and CMV-seronegative. The CDR3 runs from the conserved cysteine through the conserved F or W. Fields, in order: V gene, D gene, J gene, clone size, CDR3 protein, CDR3 DNA. A D gene is named only where the DNA matches it firmly. Size tells how often a clone was seen (once, few, many) or the class of an expanded clone, and some rows leave it out.

V: TRBV6-1; D: TRBD1; J: TRBJ1-6; size: few; CDR3: CASSGQGDPLHF; DNA: TGTGCCAGCAGTGGACAGGGAGACCCCCTCCACTTT
V: TRBV5-1; D: NA; J: TRBJ2-1; size: NA; CDR3: CASSLSGEQFF; DNA: TGCGCCAGCAGCTTATCCGGGGAGCAGTTCTTC
V: TRBV10-3; D: NA; J: TRBJ2-3; size: NA; CDR3: CAISDTSSHTDTQYF; DNA: TGTGCCATCAGTGACACTAGCAGTCACACAGATACGCAGTATTTT
V: TRBV5-1; D: TRBD1; J: TRBJ2-7; size: NA; CDR3: CASTWTGGDEQYF; DNA: TGCGCCAGCACCTGGACAGGGGGCGACGAGCAGTACTTC
V: TRBV5-1; D: TRBD2; J: TRBJ2-7; size: NA; CDR3: CASSRGGRGFYEQYF; DNA: TGCGCCAGCAGCCGGGGGGGGAGGGGTTTCTACGAGCAGTACTTC
V: TRBV11-2; D: NA; J: TRBJ1-4; size: many; CDR3: CASSLDQGRVEKLFF; DNA: TGTGCCAGCAGCTTAGATCAGGGGAGGGTCGAAAAACTGTTTTTT
V: TRBV7-6; D: NA; J: TRBJ2-1; size: NA; CDR3: CASSLGHSYNEQFF; DNA: TGTGCCAGCAGCTTAGGACATTCCTACAATGAGCAGTTCTTC
V: TRBV4-2; D: NA; J: TRBJ2-7; size: once; CDR3: CASSQLSGASSYEQYF; DNA: TGTGCCAGCAGCCAGCTTAGCGGTGCGAGCTCCTACGAGCAGTACTTC
V: TRBV7-6; D: TRBD1; J: TRBJ1-5; size: once; CDR3: CASSLGQGKPQHF; DNA: TGTGCCAGCAGCTTGGGACAGGGAAAGCCCCAGCATTTT
V: TRBV4-3; D: NA; J: TRBJ2-3; size: NA; CDR3: CASSQEMDFLTDTQYF; DNA: TGCGCCAGCAGCCAAGAAATGGACTTTCTCACAGATACGCAGTATTTT
V: TRBV5-1; D: TRBD1; J: TRBJ2-1; size: few; CDR3: CASSEGQGSYNEQFF; DNA: TGCGCCAGCAGCGAGGGACAGGGGAGCTACAATGAGCAGTTCTTC
V: TRBV5-1; D: NA; J: TRBJ2-7; size: NA; CDR3: CASSLAGAGGLGIAVGEQYF; DNA: TGCGCCAGCAGCTTGGCGGGGGCAGGGGGATTGGGGATAGCGGTTGGCGAGCAGTACTTC
V: TRBV11-2; D: TRBD1; J: TRBJ1-4; size: NA; CDR3: CASSPTGGMEKLFF; DNA: TGTGCCAGCAGCCCGACAGGGGGGATGGAAAAACTGTTTTTT
V: TRBV29-1; D: TRBD2; J: TRBJ2-1; size: NA; CDR3: CSVGTSGNEQFF; DNA: TGCAGCGTAGGGACTAGCGGGAATGAGCAGTTCTTC
V: TRBV19; D: NA; J: TRBJ2-2; size: NA; CDR3: CARSHGVANTGELFF; DNA: TGTGCCAGATCTCACGGGGTAGCAAACACCGGGGAGCTGTTTTTT
V: TRBV28; D: TRBD1; J: TRBJ1-2; size: NA; CDR3: CASSLGTANGYTF; DNA: TGTGCCAGCAGTTTAGGGACAGCAAATGGCTACACCTTC
V: TRBV9; D: TRBD2; J: TRBJ2-1; size: NA; CDR3: CASSGLAGVNEQFF; DNA: TGTGCCAGCAGCGGACTAGCGGGAGTAAATGAGCAGTTCTTC
V: TRBV28; D: TRBD1; J: TRBJ2-7; size: NA; CDR3: CASMGTGWYEQYF; DNA: TGTGCCAGCATGGGGACAGGGTGGTACGAGCAGTACTTC
V: TRBV6-1; D: TRBD1; J: TRBJ1-5; size: once; CDR3: CASSEARTGQPQHF; DNA: TGTGCCAGCAGTGAAGCCCGGACAGGGCAGCCCCAGCATTTT
V: TRBV15; D: TRBD2; J: TRBJ2-2; size: NA; CDR3: CATSSSGRTGELFF; DNA: TGTGCCACCAGCAGTAGCGGGCGAACCGGGGAGCTGTTTTTT